This T cell receptor (beta chain) was documented in a study of identical twins. A remark on this clonotype: Its antigen is undetermined.

Healthy Caucasians were all of the donors. General observations from the study: Twin-shared out-of-frame alpha sequences showed excess low generation probability.

cDNA molecules carried unique molecular identifiers, and template switching added a universal primer site. TCRdb analysed the 5' RACE reads with MiXCR anew, one entry per CDR3 protein. The sample has 470,000 or so distinct CDR3 sequences; approximately 24% are singletons. Germline V gene data show CDR1 as DFQATT and CDR2 as SNEGSKA (reference sequence). This CDR3 has 11 residues. A further study also used this sample, focusing on T cells expressing NK-cell markers. That source adds: In a few donors, dominant clonotypes made up 28.3-60.1% of CD3+CD56-NKG2C+ cells.

Sequences were obtained from CD4+ T cells sorted from blood. The chain carries TRBV20-1 and TRBJ2-7; 7 nucleotides agree with TRBD1. This TCR was recovered from a woman aged 18 to 35 in good health. In nucleotides, the CDR3 is TGCAGATGCAGGCCCAGGGGGGAGCAGTACTTC. This encodes CRCRPRGEQYF.